These 3 T cell receptor beta chains share one sample of origin, sequenced in a study of T cells of healthy individuals. Using its own MiXCR run on the 5' RACE reads, TCRdb lists one record per CDR3 protein. The profile covers around 100,000 distinct CDR3 sequences, with about 16% appearing a single time and around 6.4% taken by the ten largest. All receptors come from a human donor in good health.

This clonotype has a count of ten or more. The V and J genes are TRBV2 and TRBJ2-3; the match to TRBD1 covers 12 bases. The V and J ends lost 5 bases and 4 bases, in that order; junction bases with no gene match: 4. CDR1 and CDR2 from the germline V gene are SNHLY and FYNNEI. The CDR3 sequence is 15 residues long. The CDR3 coding sequence is TGTGCCAGCAGTCCCGGGACAGGGGGCGCAGATACGCAGTATTTT. It translates to CASSPGTGGADTQYF.

This chain joins TRBV12-5 and TRBJ2-1, with 15 bases matching TRBD2. The CDR3 length is 15 residues. The germline CDR1 and CDR2 sequences are LGHNT and FRNRAP. V dropped 3 bases and J dropped 8; count of bases not matched to a gene: 2. The CDR3 loop is CASGFGTSGRHEQFF. The CDR3 bases are TGTGCTAGTGGTTTCGGGACTAGCGGGAGGCATGAGCAGTTCTTC.

The V and J genes are TRBV28 and TRBJ1-1, with D tentatively TRBD1 (6 bases). Germline CDR1 reads MDHEN; CDR2 reads SYDVKM. The CDR3 is 15 amino acids. The ends were cut back, 6 bases at V and 5 bases at J, with 19 bases in the middle. CDR3 in amino acids: CASRIEGGPRTEAFF. In DNA, the CDR3 is TGTGCCAGCAGGATAGAGGGGGGGCCACGAACTGAAGCTTTCTTT.